This entry is about one TCR beta chain. Germline assignment: CDR1 SQVTM and CDR2 ANQGSEA. This CDR3 is 16 amino acids long. The V gene end was trimmed by 4 bases and the J gene end by 4 bases; junction bases not matched to a gene: 12. This record belongs to a study of blood T cell repertoires in COVID-19. About the research overall: Sample material is recorded as cDNA or gDNA derived from T cells, B-cell-depleted T cells, or PBMCs.

In the source study's methods: Nucleated cell number was recorded as an estimate derived from reference gene primer amplification. Only in-frame clones appear in the TCRdb table, and some are missing; sequencing was by immunoSEQ multiplex PCR. That table furnishes V, J and clone size, whereas the DNA furnished D and trimming. This sample yields under 130,000 clones, of which roughly nine tenths are seen a single time; approximately 17% belongs to the top ten. The chain combines TRBV29-1 with TRBJ2-3; 9 positions match TRBD1. The TCR originated in an elderly woman in a cohort sampled during active COVID-19. What was sequenced was peripheral blood. The CDR3 protein is CSVATTQGADADTQYF. The CDR3 region has the DNA TGCAGCGTTGCCACCACACAGGGGGCTGACGCAGATACGCAGTATTTT.